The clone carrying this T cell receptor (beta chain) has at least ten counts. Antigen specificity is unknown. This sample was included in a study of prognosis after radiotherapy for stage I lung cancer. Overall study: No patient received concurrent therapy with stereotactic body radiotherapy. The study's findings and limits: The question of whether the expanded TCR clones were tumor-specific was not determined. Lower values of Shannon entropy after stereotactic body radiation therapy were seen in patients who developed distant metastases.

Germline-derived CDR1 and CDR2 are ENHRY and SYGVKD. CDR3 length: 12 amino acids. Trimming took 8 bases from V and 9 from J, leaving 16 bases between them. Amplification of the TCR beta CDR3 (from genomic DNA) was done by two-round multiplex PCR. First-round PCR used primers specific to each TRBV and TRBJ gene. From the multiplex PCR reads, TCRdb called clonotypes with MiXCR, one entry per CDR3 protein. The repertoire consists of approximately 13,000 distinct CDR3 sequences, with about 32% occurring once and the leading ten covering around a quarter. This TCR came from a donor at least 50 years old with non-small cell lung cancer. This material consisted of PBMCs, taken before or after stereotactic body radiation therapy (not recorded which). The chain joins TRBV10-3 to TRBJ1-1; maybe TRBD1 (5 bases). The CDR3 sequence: CAIGTGTEKAFF. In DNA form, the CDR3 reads TGTGCCATCGGTACCGGGACGGAGAAAGCTTTCTTT.